The 5 T cell receptor beta chains reported below all come from one sample, sequenced in a study. TCRdb processed the 5' RACE reads anew with MiXCR; each CDR3 protein has one entry. In the table there are 40,000 to 65,000 distinct CDR3 sequences, approximately 23% of which are singletons. The sequenced sample was tumor-infiltrating naive CD4+ T cells sorted from the breast tumor. Regarding subset: naive CD4+ T cells, CD4+CD45RA+CD25-. The receptors come from a female donor with breast cancer.

The sample holds many counts of this clonotype. The chain uses TRBV6-6 and TRBJ1-1, with TRBD1 matching over 8 bases. Per the germline V gene, CDR1 is MNHNY and CDR2 is SVGAGI (reference sequence). Losses at the gene ends were 2 bases for V and 1 base for J; bases not matched to a gene: 6. This CDR3 comprises 16 residues. CDR3 residues: CASSYTPGGSNTEAFF. In nucleotides, the CDR3 is TGTGCCAGCAGTTACACTCCAGGGGGCTCGAACACTGAAGCTTTCTTT.

This clonotype was seen ten or more times. The V call is TRBV29-1, the J call TRBJ2-2; D is tentatively TRBD1 or TRBD2 (5 bases each). The CDR3 contains 17 residues. The germline V gene has CDR1 SQVTM and CDR2 ANQGSEA. V was shortened by 7 bases and J by 2 bases, with 23 bases between the two germline ends. CDR3 protein: CSAFRPGTSPNTGELFF. The CDR3 nucleotides read TGCAGCGCTTTTCGACCAGGGACGTCACCCAACACCGGGGAGCTGTTTTTT.

The gene calls are TRBV11-2 and TRBJ1-2, with 8 bases lining up with TRBD1. Germline V gene data show CDR1 as SGHAT and CDR2 as FQNNGV. The V and J ends lost 5 bases and 7 bases, in that order; junction bases with no gene match: 12. The CDR3 runs 15 residues. In DNA form, the CDR3 reads TGTGCCAGCAGCCCAACCGGGACAGGACCAATTGGCTACACCTTC. Translated, it gives CASSPTGTGPIGYTF.

This clonotype was counted at least ten times. This chain connects TRBV5-1 to TRBJ1-3; D is possibly TRBD1 (5 bases). Looked up from germline, CDR1 is SGHRS and CDR2 is YFSETQ. The CDR3 is 14 residues long. The V end lost 4 bases, the J end lost 1 base, and 9 bases lay between the germline ends. The CDR3 loop is CASSGGASGNTIYF. DNA for the CDR3: TGCGCCAGCAGCGGAGGGGCATCTGGAAACACCATATATTTT.

The chain combines TRBV10-3 with TRBJ2-7; 8 bases fit TRBD1. The germline CDR1 and CDR2 sequences are ENHRY and SYGVKD. V lost 6 bases to trimming and J lost 2 bases; unmatched junction nucleotides: 3. The CDR3 contains 13 residues. This CDR3 reads CAISETGAYEQYF. CDR3 nucleotides: TGTGCCATCAGCGAGACAGGGGCCTACGAGCAGTACTTC.